A selection of T cell receptor beta chains follows, all from one sample in a study of blood T cell repertoires in COVID-19. Some clones are missing from TCRdb's copy, which holds only in-frame ones; the method was immunoSEQ multiplex PCR. The table has about 280,000 clones, 85% to 90% seen once. The sample was PBMCs or T cells enriched from blood (not recorded which). The origin of the receptors is a woman aged 55 to 70 in a cohort exposed to, infected with or recovered from COVID-19 (not recorded which). The CDR3 runs from the conserved cysteine through the conserved F or W. A D gene is named only where the DNA matches it firmly. The size of a clone is reported for some rows only, either as once, few or many, or as a class for expanded clones.

cdr3_aa	cdr3_nt	clone_size	v_call	j_call	d_call
CASSLLSSNEQFF	TGTGCCAGCAGCTTGTTGAGCTCGAATGAGCAGTTCTTC	NA	TRBV5-4	TRBJ2-1	NA
CASSPPGHPTEAFF	TGTGCCAGCTCACCACCGGGACACCCCACTGAAGCTTTCTTT	NA	TRBV18	TRBJ1-1	NA
CASSPDTGTGGEAFF	TGCGCCAGCAGTCCTGATACCGGGACAGGGGGTGAAGCTTTCTTT	NA	TRBV5-1	TRBJ1-1	TRBD1
CASSAGLLNTGELFF	TGTGCCAGCAGCGCAGGACTGCTTAACACCGGGGAGCTGTTTTTT	NA	TRBV5-4	TRBJ2-2	NA
CASSPYRIGSGYTF	TGTGCCAGCAGCCCTTACCGCATAGGGAGCGGCTACACCTTC	NA	TRBV3-1/TRBV3-2	TRBJ1-2	NA
CASSPGLAAYTDTQYF	TGCGCCAGCAGCCCCGGACTAGCGGCCTACACAGATACGCAGTATTTT	NA	TRBV5-1	TRBJ2-3	TRBD2
CASRGGVWTGELFF	TGTGCCAGCAGAGGAGGGGTGTGGACCGGGGAGCTGTTTTTT	few	TRBV9	TRBJ2-2	NA
CASSPTGTGDTEAFF	TGTGCCAGCAGTCCTACCGGGACAGGGGATACTGAAGCTTTCTTT	NA	TRBV6-1	TRBJ1-1	TRBD1
CASSPGGGSYEQYF	TGTGCCAGCTCACCGGGGGGGGGCTCCTACGAGCAGTACTTC	NA	TRBV18	TRBJ2-7	TRBD2
CSVSRDYYNEQFF	TGCAGCGTCTCCCGGGACTACTACAATGAGCAGTTCTTC	NA	TRBV29-1	TRBJ2-1	TRBD2
CASSFPGLAGVEQYF	TGTGCCAGCAGCTTTCCCGGACTAGCGGGAGTCGAGCAGTACTTC	NA	TRBV5-4	TRBJ2-7	TRBD2
CASSLDLAGQFF	TGTGCCAGCAGCTTAGATCTGGCGGGACAGTTCTTC	NA	TRBV7-2	TRBJ2-1	NA
CASSLIGLAVTDTQYF	TGTGCCAGCAGCTTAATAGGACTAGCGGTCACAGATACGCAGTATTTT	NA	TRBV7-9	TRBJ2-3	TRBD2
CASSSHRSYGYTF	TGTGCCAGCAGCTCACACAGGAGCTATGGCTACACCTTC	NA	TRBV12-3/TRBV12-4	TRBJ1-2	NA
CASSLAAGQETQYF	TGCGCCAGCAGCTTGGCGGCAGGCCAAGAGACCCAGTACTTC	NA	TRBV5-1	TRBJ2-5	NA
CASSQGLAGSYEQYF	TGTGCCAGCAGCCAAGGACTAGCGGGCTCCTACGAGCAGTACTTC	NA	TRBV4-2	TRBJ2-7	TRBD2
CTSSQDRGQELKDNTEAFF	TGCACCAGCAGCCAAGATCGGGGACAGGAGCTAAAAGACAACACTGAAGCTTTCTTT	once	TRBV1	TRBJ1-1	NA
CASSHLDSEKLFF	TGTGCCAGCAGCCACTTGGACAGTGAAAAACTGTTTTTT	once	TRBV3-1/TRBV3-2	TRBJ1-4	NA
CASSERGPYEQYF	TGTGCCAGCAGTGAAAGAGGGCCCTACGAGCAGTACTTC	once	TRBV25-1	TRBJ2-7	NA
CASTALAENYEQFF	TGTGCCAGCACCGCACTAGCGGAGAATTATGAGCAGTTCTTC	once	TRBV5-4	TRBJ2-1	TRBD2
CASSEGGPNQPQHF	TGTGCCAGCAGTGAGGGGGGTCCCAATCAGCCCCAGCATTTT	NA	TRBV6-1	TRBJ1-5	NA
CASSDPSRSFTDTQYF	TGTGCCAGCAGTGATCCTAGCAGGTCCTTCACAGATACGCAGTATTTT	NA	TRBV6-1	TRBJ2-3	NA
CASSYQGAVNEKLFF	TGTGCCAGCAGTTACCAGGGGGCAGTTAATGAAAAACTGTTTTTT	NA	TRBV6-5	TRBJ1-4	TRBD1
CASSSSGRSQETQYF	TGTGCCAGCAGCTCTAGCGGGAGGTCCCAAGAGACCCAGTACTTC	NA	TRBV5-4	TRBJ2-5	TRBD2
CASLRGQLYNSPLHF	TGTGCCAGCTTAAGGGGACAGCTTTATAATTCACCCCTCCACTTT	NA	TRBV2	TRBJ1-6	TRBD1
CASSPRGFYGYTF	TGTGCCAGCAGCCCCAGGGGATTCTATGGCTACACCTTC	NA	TRBV12-3/TRBV12-4	TRBJ1-2	NA
CASSGRQGAGELFF	TGTGCCAGCAGCGGCCGACAGGGGGCCGGGGAGCTGTTTTTT	once	TRBV9	TRBJ2-2	TRBD1
CASSLVVRAGGGTGELFF	TGTGCCAGCAGCTTAGTAGTTCGGGCGGGAGGGGGCACCGGGGAGCTGTTTTTT	NA	TRBV11-2	TRBJ2-2	TRBD2
CASSFVRYRGGPSSYNEQFF	TGTGCCAGCAGTTTCGTCAGGTACAGGGGGGGCCCAAGCTCCTACAATGAGCAGTTCTTC	once	TRBV28	TRBJ2-1	NA
CASSPTGLDTEAFF	TGTGCCAGCTCACCGACAGGTCTGGACACTGAAGCTTTCTTT	NA	TRBV18	TRBJ1-1	NA
CASSAGTDNQPQHF	TGTGCCTCTTCTGCCGGGACAGATAATCAGCCCCAGCATTTT	NA	TRBV10-3	TRBJ1-5	TRBD1
CASSLAASGINNEQFF	TGTGCCAGCAGCTTGGCGGCTAGCGGGATCAATAATGAGCAGTTCTTC	NA	TRBV5-4	TRBJ2-1	TRBD2
CASSLASGDPMNTEAFF	TGTGCCAGCAGCCTTGCATCAGGGGATCCTATGAACACTGAAGCTTTCTTT	NA	TRBV7-9	TRBJ1-1	NA
CASSPSQSYEQYF	TGTGCCAGCTCACCTTCACAAAGCTACGAGCAGTACTTC	NA	TRBV18	TRBJ2-7	NA
CASSEDRVSQPQHF	TGTGCCAGCAGTGAAGACAGGGTGAGTCAGCCCCAGCATTTT	NA	TRBV28	TRBJ1-5	TRBD1
CATSEEMSDGYTF	TGTGCCACCAGTGAGGAGATGTCAGATGGCTACACCTTC	NA	TRBV24-1	TRBJ1-2	NA
CASSQGQGAREQYF	TGTGCCAGCAGCCAAGGGCAGGGGGCGCGGGAGCAGTACTTC	NA	TRBV14	TRBJ2-7	TRBD1
CASSLRTSGQETQYF	TGCGCCAGCAGCTTGAGGACTAGCGGCCAAGAGACCCAGTACTTC	NA	TRBV5-1	TRBJ2-5	TRBD2
CASSWGNSPRDEQFF	TGCGCCAGCAGCTGGGGCAACAGCCCAAGGGATGAGCAGTTCTTC	once	TRBV5-1	TRBJ2-1	NA
CASSIYAGSTEAFF	TGTGCCAGTAGTATATATGCGGGTTCCACTGAAGCTTTCTTT	NA	TRBV19	TRBJ1-1	NA
CASSLTPPLSRGYQETQYF	TGTGCCAGCAGCTTAACCCCGCCCCTATCGCGGGGATACCAAGAGACCCAGTACTTC	NA	TRBV7-9	TRBJ2-5	NA
CASSLRGGGYYNEQFF	TGTGCCAGCAGTTTAAGAGGCGGGGGGTACTACAATGAGCAGTTCTTC	NA	TRBV28	TRBJ2-1	TRBD2
CASSRTGIYEQYF	TGTGCCAGCAGTCGAACAGGGATTTACGAGCAGTACTTC	NA	TRBV6-5	TRBJ2-7	NA
CASSSSGSLTYEQYF	TGTGCCAGCAGCTCGAGCGGGAGTCTGACCTACGAGCAGTACTTC	NA	TRBV28	TRBJ2-7	TRBD2
CASSLGLYQGETQYF	TGTGCCAGCAGTCTCGGACTCTATCAAGGAGAGACCCAGTACTTC	once	TRBV14	TRBJ2-5	NA
CASSEGSGLSNQPQHF	TGTGCCAGCAGTGAAGGGTCGGGACTAAGCAATCAGCCCCAGCATTTT	NA	TRBV6-1	TRBJ1-5	NA
CASTITGGTLHF	TGTGCCAGCACCATAACAGGGGGCACCCTCCACTTT	NA	TRBV28	TRBJ1-6	TRBD1
CASSRTGDEQYF	TGTGCCAGCAGCAGGACAGGGGACGAGCAGTACTTC	NA	TRBV3-1/TRBV3-2	TRBJ2-7	TRBD1
CASSFGTNTEAFF	TGTGCCAGCAGCTTCGGGACTAACACTGAGGCTTTCTTT	NA	TRBV11-2	TRBJ1-1	NA
CASSVTTTGSGNTIYF	TGTGCCAGCAGCGTAACCACAACAGGCTCTGGAAACACCATATATTTT	NA	TRBV9	TRBJ1-3	NA
CASSQDGTGTTEAFF	TGCGCCAGCAGCCAAGATGGGACAGGGACCACTGAAGCTTTCTTT	NA	TRBV4-1	TRBJ1-1	TRBD1
CASSLALTGGRNTEAFF	TGTGCCAGCAGCTTAGCTCTAACAGGGGGCCGGAACACTGAAGCTTTCTTT	NA	TRBV7-2	TRBJ1-1	TRBD1
CASSRQPGQVENTEAFF	TGTGCCAGCAGCCGGCAACCAGGACAGGTTGAAAACACTGAAGCTTTCTTT	once	TRBV3-1/TRBV3-2	TRBJ1-1	TRBD1
CASSQSYNEQFF	TGTGCCAGCAGCCAATCATACAATGAGCAGTTCTTC	few	TRBV3-1/TRBV3-2	TRBJ2-1	NA
CASSVRGAGRGNEQFF	TGTGCCAGCAGTGTCAGGGGTGCCGGACGCGGCAATGAGCAGTTCTTC	NA	TRBV11-2	TRBJ2-1	NA
CATSQGTYGYTF	TGTGCCACCTCGCAGGGCACATATGGCTACACCTTC	NA	TRBV24-1	TRBJ1-2	NA
CASSGTGTNTEAFF	TGTGCCAGCTCAGGGACAGGGACGAACACTGAAGCTTTCTTT	NA	TRBV18	TRBJ1-1	TRBD1
CASSLGGTGTSFSYEQYF	TGCGCCAGCAGCTTGGGAGGGACAGGGACTTCGTTCTCCTACGAGCAGTACTTC	NA	TRBV5-1	TRBJ2-7	TRBD1
CASSAGTSGREEQFF	TGTGCCAGCAGCGCCGGGACTAGCGGGAGAGAAGAGCAGTTCTTC	NA	TRBV7-3	TRBJ2-1	TRBD2